This T cell receptor (beta chain) was recorded in a study of vaccination and CD4 T cells after COVID-19. Study-level information: Spike peptides, overlapping and drawn from SARS-CoV-2, HCoV-NL63, HCoV-OC43 and HCoV-229E, were used to stimulate cells.

Trimming took off 5 bases at V and 1 base at J, with 12 bases between the two ends. This CDR3 is built from 14 residues. Germline CDR1 reads DFQATT; CDR2 reads SNEGSKA (reference sequence). The study's findings and limits: Spike mono-reactivity was found in 304 of 307 vaccine-specific clones from convalescent patients.

In regard to this clonotype: What it binds is not known. A read error is possible here, since a much larger clone lies one base away.

The treatment was: roughly 11-day PBMC culture with coronavirus spike peptide pools or control peptides (ViraFEST assay). Cultured CD4+ T-cell DNA underwent Oncomine TCR Beta short-read sequencing. In TCRdb, the PCR reads were re-called with MiXCR into one record per CDR3 protein. The sample lists about 4,000 distinct CDR3 sequences; 15% to 20% were seen once. Sequenced sample: CD4+ T cells from blood, cultured in vitro. The V call is TRBV20-1, the J call TRBJ1-5, with D uncertain. The TCR was taken from a human donor who had recovered from COVID-19. The CDR3 DNA reads as TGCAGTGCTGGGCCAGGTAAAAGCAATCAGCCCCAGCATTTT. This gives the protein CSAGPGKSNQPQHF.